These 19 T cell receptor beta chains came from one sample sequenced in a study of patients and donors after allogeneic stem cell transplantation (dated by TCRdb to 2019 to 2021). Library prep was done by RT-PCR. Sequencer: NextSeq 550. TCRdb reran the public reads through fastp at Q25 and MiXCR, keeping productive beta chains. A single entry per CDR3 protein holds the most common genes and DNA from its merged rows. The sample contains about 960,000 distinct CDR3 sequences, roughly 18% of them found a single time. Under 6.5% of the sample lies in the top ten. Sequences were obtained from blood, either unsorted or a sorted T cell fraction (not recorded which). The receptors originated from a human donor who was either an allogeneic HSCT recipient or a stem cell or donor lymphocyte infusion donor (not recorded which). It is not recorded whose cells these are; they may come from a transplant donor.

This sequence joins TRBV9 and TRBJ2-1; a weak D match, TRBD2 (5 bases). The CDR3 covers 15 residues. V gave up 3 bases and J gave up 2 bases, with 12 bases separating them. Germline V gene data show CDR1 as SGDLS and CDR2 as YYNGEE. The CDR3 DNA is TGTGCCAGCAGCGATGCGGAGAGGGCCTACAATGAGCAGTTCTTC. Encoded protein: CASSDAERAYNEQFF.

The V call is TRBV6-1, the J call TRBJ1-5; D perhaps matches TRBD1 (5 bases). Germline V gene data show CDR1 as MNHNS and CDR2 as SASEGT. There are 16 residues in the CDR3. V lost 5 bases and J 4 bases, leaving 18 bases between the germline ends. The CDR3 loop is CASSPRGDGKNQPQHF. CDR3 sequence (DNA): TGTGCCAGCAGTCCCCGAGGGGACGGAAAGAATCAGCCCCAGCATTTT.

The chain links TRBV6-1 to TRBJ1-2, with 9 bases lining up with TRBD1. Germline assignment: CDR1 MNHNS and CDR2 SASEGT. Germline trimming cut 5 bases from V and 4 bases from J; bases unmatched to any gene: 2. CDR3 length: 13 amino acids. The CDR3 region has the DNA TGTGCCAGCAGTACAGGGGGCGGCTATGGCTACACCTTC. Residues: CASSTGGGYGYTF.

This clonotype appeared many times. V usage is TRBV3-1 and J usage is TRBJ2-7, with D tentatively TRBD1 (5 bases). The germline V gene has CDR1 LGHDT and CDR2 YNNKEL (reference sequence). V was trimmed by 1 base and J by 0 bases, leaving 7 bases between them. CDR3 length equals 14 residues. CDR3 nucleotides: TGTGCCAGCAGCCAAGGGCAGGGCTCCTACGAGCAGTACTTC. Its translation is CASSQGQGSYEQYF.

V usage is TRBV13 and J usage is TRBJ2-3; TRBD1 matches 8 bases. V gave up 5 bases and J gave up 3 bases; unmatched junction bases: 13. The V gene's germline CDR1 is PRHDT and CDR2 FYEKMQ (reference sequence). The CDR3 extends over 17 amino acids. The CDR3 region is CASSKRRGQDRTDTQYF. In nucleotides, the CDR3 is TGTGCCAGCAGCAAAAGACGGGGACAGGATAGGACAGATACGCAGTATTTT.

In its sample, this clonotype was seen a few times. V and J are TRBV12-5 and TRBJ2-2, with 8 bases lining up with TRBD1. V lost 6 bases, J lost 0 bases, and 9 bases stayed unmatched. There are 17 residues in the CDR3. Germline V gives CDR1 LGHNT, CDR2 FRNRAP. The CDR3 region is CASGHRPQGANTGELFF. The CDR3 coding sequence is TGTGCTAGTGGACACAGGCCACAGGGGGCGAACACCGGGGAGCTGTTTTTT.

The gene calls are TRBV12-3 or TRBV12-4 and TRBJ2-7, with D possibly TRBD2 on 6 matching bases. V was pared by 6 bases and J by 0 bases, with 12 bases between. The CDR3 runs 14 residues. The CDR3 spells CASSGRGISYEQYF. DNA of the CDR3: TGTGCCAGCAGCGGACGGGGGATCTCCTACGAGCAGTACTTC.

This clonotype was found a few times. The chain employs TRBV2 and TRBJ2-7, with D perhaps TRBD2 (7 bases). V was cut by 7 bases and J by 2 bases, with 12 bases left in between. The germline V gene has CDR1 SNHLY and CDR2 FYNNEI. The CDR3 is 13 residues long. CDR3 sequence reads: CASKGGTAYEQYF. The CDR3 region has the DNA TGTGCCAGCAAGGGGGGGACCGCCTACGAGCAGTACTTC.

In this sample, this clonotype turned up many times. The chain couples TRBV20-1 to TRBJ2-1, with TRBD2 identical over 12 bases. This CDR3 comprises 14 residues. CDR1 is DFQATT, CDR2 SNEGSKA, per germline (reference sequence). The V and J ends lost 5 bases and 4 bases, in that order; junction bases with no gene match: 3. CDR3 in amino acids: CSASLAGGYNEQFF. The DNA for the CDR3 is TGCAGTGCTTCACTAGCGGGGGGTTACAATGAGCAGTTCTTC.

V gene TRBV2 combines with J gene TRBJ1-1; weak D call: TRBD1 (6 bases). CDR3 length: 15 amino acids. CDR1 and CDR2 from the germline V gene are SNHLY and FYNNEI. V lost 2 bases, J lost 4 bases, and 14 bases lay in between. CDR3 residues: CASSERQVAVTEAFF. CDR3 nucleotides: TGTGCCAGCAGTGAACGACAGGTCGCGGTCACTGAAGCTTTCTTT.

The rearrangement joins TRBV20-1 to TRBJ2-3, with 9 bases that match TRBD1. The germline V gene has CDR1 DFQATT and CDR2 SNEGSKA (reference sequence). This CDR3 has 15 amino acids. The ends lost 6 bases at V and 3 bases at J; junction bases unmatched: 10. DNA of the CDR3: TGCAGTGCCTACCCCGGGACAGGGCTGACAGATACGCAGTATTTT. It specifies CSAYPGTGLTDTQYF.

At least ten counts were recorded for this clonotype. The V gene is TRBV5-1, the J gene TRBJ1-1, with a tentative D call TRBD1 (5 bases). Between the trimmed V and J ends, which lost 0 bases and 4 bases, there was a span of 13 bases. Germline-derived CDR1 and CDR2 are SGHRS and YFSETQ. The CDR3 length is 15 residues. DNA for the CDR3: TGCGCCAGCAGCTTGGGTGGGGGTACGAGCACTGAAGCTTTCTTT. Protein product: CASSLGGGTSTEAFF.

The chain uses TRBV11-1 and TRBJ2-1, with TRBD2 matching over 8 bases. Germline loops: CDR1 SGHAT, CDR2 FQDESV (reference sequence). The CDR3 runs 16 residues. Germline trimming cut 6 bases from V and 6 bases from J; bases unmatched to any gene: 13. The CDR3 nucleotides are TGTGCCAGCAGTCCCATAGCGGGGCCACATAGCAATGAGCAGTTCTTC. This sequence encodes CASSPIAGPHSNEQFF.

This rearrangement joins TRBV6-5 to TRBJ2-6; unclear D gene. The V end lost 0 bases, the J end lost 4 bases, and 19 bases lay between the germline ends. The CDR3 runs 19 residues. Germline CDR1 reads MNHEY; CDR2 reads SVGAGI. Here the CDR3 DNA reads TGTGCCAGCAGTTACTCGAACGTGGGTTCCCGTGGAGGGGCCAACGTCCTGACTTTC. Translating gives CASSYSNVGSRGGANVLTF.

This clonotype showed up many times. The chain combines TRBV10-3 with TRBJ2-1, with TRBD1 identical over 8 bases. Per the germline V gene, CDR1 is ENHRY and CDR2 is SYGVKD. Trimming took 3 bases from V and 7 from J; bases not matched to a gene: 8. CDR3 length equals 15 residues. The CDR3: CAISDVGQGGNEQFF. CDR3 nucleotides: TGTGCCATCAGTGATGTTGGACAGGGTGGGAATGAGCAGTTCTTC.

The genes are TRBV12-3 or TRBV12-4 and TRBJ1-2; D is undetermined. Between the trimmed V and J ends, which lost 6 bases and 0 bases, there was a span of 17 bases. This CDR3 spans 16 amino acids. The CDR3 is CASRTKSELANYGYTF. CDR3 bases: TGTGCCAGCAGAACTAAATCAGAGTTAGCTAACTATGGCTACACCTTC.

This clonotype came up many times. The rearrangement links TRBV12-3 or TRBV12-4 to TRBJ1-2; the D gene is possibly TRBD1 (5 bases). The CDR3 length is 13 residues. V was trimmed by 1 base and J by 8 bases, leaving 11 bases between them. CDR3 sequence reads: CASSLGGAKGYTF. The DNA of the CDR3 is TGTGCCAGCAGTTTAGGGGGCGCAAAGGGCTACACCTTC.

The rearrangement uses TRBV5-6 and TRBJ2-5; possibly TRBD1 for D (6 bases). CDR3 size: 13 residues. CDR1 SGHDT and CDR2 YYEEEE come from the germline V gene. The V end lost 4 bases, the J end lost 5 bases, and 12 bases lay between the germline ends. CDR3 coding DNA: TGTGCCAGCAGCCAACAGGGCTTGGAGACCCAGTACTTC. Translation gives CASSQQGLETQYF.

CDR3 amino acids: CASSLDPGGSGANVLTF. The CDR3 bases are TGCGCCAGCAGCTTGGATCCGGGGGGCTCTGGGGCCAACGTCCTGACTTTC. This rearrangement joins TRBV5-1 to TRBJ2-6, with 7 nucleotides matching TRBD2. After removal of 0 bases from V and 0 bases from J, the junction contained 3 bases not matched to a gene. CDR1 and CDR2 (germline): SGHRS, YFSETQ. The CDR3 contains 17 residues.